Listed here are 16 T cell receptor beta chains from one sample, sequenced in a study of blood T cell repertoires in COVID-19. Assay: immunoSEQ multiplex PCR; the TCRdb copy retains only in-frame clones and omits some. The table shows just over 95,000 clones, with 82% occurring only once. Sequenced material: peripheral blood. The receptors were sampled from an elderly man with acute or convalescent COVID-19.

CDR3 sequence (DNA): TGCGCCAGCAGCTTATCAGGGGCTCAGGGGGAAGCTTTCTTT. Its translation is CASSLSGAQGEAFF. The rearrangement links TRBV5-1 to TRBJ1-1; perhaps TRBD1 as D (6 bases). This CDR3 is 14 amino acids long. CDR1 SGHRS and CDR2 YFSETQ come from the germline V gene. Trimming removed 2 bases from V and 8 bases from J, with 16 bases in between.

This sequence joins TRBV27 and TRBJ2-7, with TRBD2 matching 8 bases. V lost 5 bases, J lost 0 bases, and 6 bases stayed unmatched. This CDR3 region has 15 residues. Germline-derived CDR1 and CDR2 are MNHEY and SMNVEV (reference sequence). The DNA for the CDR3 is TGTGCCAGCAGTCTATTCAGCGGGAGCTCCTACGAGCAGTACTTC. The encoded protein is CASSLFSGSSYEQYF.

This clone has just a few counts. The rearrangement links TRBV5-1 to TRBJ1-1; perhaps TRBD1 as D (6 bases). Germline V lookup: CDR1 SGHRS, CDR2 YFSETQ. The V end was cut by 3 bases, the J end by 4 bases, with 13 bases between. There are 14 residues in the CDR3. As DNA, the CDR3 is TGCGCCAGCAGCTCACAGGGTTCTTTCACTGAAGCTTTCTTT. It translates to CASSSQGSFTEAFF.

In this sample, this clone turned up a few times. The V call is TRBV28, the J call TRBJ2-7; 14 bases line up with TRBD2. The germline V gene has CDR1 MDHEN and CDR2 SYDVKM. The CDR3 length is 19 residues. The ends lost 3 bases at V and 0 bases at J; junction bases unmatched: 10. DNA of the CDR3: TGTGCCAGCAGTTTTCTGGTTTGGACTAGCGGGGGGCGCTCCTACGAGCAGTACTTC. Amino acids: CASSFLVWTSGGRSYEQYF. Drawing the rest from reference TRBV28 and TRBJ2-7, the complete variable domain is DVKVTQSSRYLVKRTGEKVFLECVQDMDHENMFWYRQDPGLGLRLIYFSYDVKMKEKGDIPEGYSVSREKKERFSLILESASTNQTSMYLCASSFLVWTSGGRSYEQYFGPGTRLTVT.

On this clone itself: One end of the junction varies from germline; a read error may be responsible. The V and J genes are TRBV7-2 and TRBJ2-4, with 9 bases matching TRBD1. The CDR3 has 16 residues. Germline V gene lookup returns CDR1 SGHTA and CDR2 FQGNSA. CDR3 sequence: CASSGIPGQGKSIQYF. For the CDR3, the DNA is TGTGCCAGCAGCGGTATACCGGGACAGGGTAAAAGCATTCAGTACTTC. Combining the CDR3 with reference TRBV7-2 and TRBJ2-4 gives the whole variable domain GAGVSQSPSNKVTEKGKDVELRCDPISGHTALYWYRQSLGQGLEFLIYFQGNSAPDKSGLPSDRFSAERTGGSVSTLTIQRTQQEDSAVYLCASSGIPGQGKSIQYFGAGTRLSVL.

The chain joins TRBV27 to TRBJ2-2, with 8 positions matching TRBD1. The J segment lost 0 bases and the V segment lost 6 bases, leaving 6 bases of the junction unmatched. The CDR3 is made up of 16 amino acids. Germline lookup yields CDR1 MNHEY and CDR2 SMNVEV (reference sequence). The CDR3 nucleotides read TGTGCCAGCAGCCGCTGGACAGGGCCGAACACCGGGGAGCTGTTTTTT. Translating gives CASSRWTGPNTGELFF.

The rearrangement uses TRBV27 and TRBJ2-2; 14 nucleotides line up with TRBD2. The CDR3 totals 18 residues. Germline V gene lookup returns CDR1 MNHEY and CDR2 SMNVEV (reference sequence). V lost 4 bases to trimming and J lost 5 bases; unmatched junction nucleotides: 9. The chain's CDR3 is CASSSRLAGGRGTGELFF. CDR3 bases: TGTGCCAGCAGTTCCCGACTAGCGGGGGGGCGAGGAACCGGGGAGCTGTTTTTT.

The chain recombines TRBV6-4 with TRBJ1-2, with TRBD1 matching over 11 bases. Looked up from germline, CDR1 is MRHNA and CDR2 is SNTAGT. This CDR3 has 15 amino acids. With V trimmed by 5 bases and J by 5 bases, 7 bases remained unmatched. The CDR3 DNA sequence: TGTGCCAGCAGTCCGAGGACAGGGGGCGCGTATGGCTACACCTTC. It specifies CASSPRTGGAYGYTF.

The chain is built from TRBV28 and TRBJ1-4; D might be TRBD1 (5 bases). The V and J ends lost 7 bases and 5 bases respectively, with 8 bases between them. In germline, CDR1 is MDHEN, CDR2 SYDVKM. This CDR3 has 12 amino acids. CDR3 protein: CASTRQNEKLFF. Written as DNA, the CDR3 is TGTGCCAGCACGAGACAGAATGAAAAACTGTTTTTT. Full variable domain (rest looked up from reference TRBV28 and TRBJ1-4): DVKVTQSSRYLVKRTGEKVFLECVQDMDHENMFWYRQDPGLGLRLIYFSYDVKMKEKGDIPEGYSVSREKKERFSLILESASTNQTSMYLCASTRQNEKLFFGSGTQLSVL.

The CDR3 loop is CAISEGEGNTEAFF. CDR3 DNA sequence: TGTGCCATCAGTGAGGGGGAGGGGAACACTGAAGCTTTCTTT. V is TRBV10-3 and J is TRBJ1-1, with D unresolved. The germline V and J ends were trimmed by 2 bases and 1 base, with 8 bases remaining between them. CDR1 is ENHRY and CDR2 is SYGVKD in the germline V gene. The CDR3 is 14 amino acids.

The V call is TRBV4-3, the J call TRBJ1-3, with TRBD1 identical over 7 bases. Germline V gene data show CDR1 as LGHNA and CDR2 as YSLEER. V lost 0 bases and J lost 0; bases outside the gene matches: 8. This CDR3 is built from 18 residues. CDR3 sequence (DNA): TGCGCCAGCAGCCAAGATGGGGGACAGAGCGCCTCTGGAAACACCATATATTTT. Amino acid sequence: CASSQDGGQSASGNTIYF.

This clone has more than one count but fewer than ten. This chain uses TRBV5-1 with TRBJ2-2, with D possibly matching TRBD2 (6 bases). The V end lost 0 bases, the J end lost 2 bases, and 11 bases lay between the germline ends. The CDR3 contains 16 residues. The germline V gene has CDR1 SGHRS and CDR2 YFSETQ. DNA of the CDR3: TGCGCCAGCAGCTTGGCCGGGACTCCCAACACCGGGGAGCTGTTTTTT. The encoded protein is CASSLAGTPNTGELFF.

V and J are TRBV25-1 and TRBJ2-7; D possibly corresponds to TRBD1 (6 bases). The germline CDR1 and CDR2 sequences are MGHDK and SYGVNS. Deletions cut 4 bases from V and 11 bases from J, with 24 bases between. CDR3 length: 15 residues. CDR3 in DNA: TGTGCCAGCAGTGCAACCAGGGGCTTCGGCCGGGCGAAGTACTTC. Translating gives CASSATRGFGRAKYF.

The rearrangement uses TRBV18 and TRBJ2-4; the D gene is possibly TRBD1 (6 bases). Trimming removed 3 bases at V and 1 base at J, with 10 bases between. The CDR3 has 15 residues. Germline CDR1 reads KGHSH; CDR2 reads LQKENI. The DNA of the CDR3 is TGTGCCAGCTCACCCCCTCAGGGGGCCAAAAACATTCAGTACTTC. It translates to CASSPPQGAKNIQYF.

V is TRBV28 and J is TRBJ1-2; D is uncertain. This CDR3 comprises 16 residues. Germline CDR1 and CDR2: MDHEN and SYDVKM. V dropped 6 bases and J dropped 3 bases, with 20 bases sitting between them. CDR3 DNA sequence: TGTGCCAGCAGATCCCGAGCTCGATTCCCCGACTATGGCTACACCTTC. This sequence encodes CASRSRARFPDYGYTF.

The J gene is TRBJ1-1, the V gene TRBV27; TRBD1 aligns across 7 bases. Trimming removed 4 bases from V and 11 bases from J; junction bases left unmatched: 4. The CDR3 length is 11 residues. CDR1 MNHEY and CDR2 SMNVEV come from the germline V gene (reference sequence). The CDR3 nucleotides read TGTGCCAGCAGTTCAGACAGGGTGGCTTTCTTT. Protein sequence: CASSSDRVAFF.